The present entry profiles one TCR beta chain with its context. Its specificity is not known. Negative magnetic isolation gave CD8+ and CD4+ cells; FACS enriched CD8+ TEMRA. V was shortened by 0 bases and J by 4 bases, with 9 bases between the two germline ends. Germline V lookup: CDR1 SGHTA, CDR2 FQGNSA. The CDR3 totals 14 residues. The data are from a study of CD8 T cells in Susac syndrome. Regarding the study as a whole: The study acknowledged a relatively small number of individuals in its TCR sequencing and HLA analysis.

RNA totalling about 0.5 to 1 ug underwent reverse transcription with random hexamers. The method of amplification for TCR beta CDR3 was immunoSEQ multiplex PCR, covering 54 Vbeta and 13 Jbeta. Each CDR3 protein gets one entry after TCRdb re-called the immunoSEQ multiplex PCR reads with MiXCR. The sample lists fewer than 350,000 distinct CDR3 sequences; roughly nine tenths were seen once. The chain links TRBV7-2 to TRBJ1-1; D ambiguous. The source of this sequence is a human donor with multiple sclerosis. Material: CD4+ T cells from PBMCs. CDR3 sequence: CASSLAQFGTEAFF. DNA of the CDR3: TGTGCCAGCAGCTTAGCGCAGTTCGGCACTGAAGCTTTCTTT.